This T cell receptor beta chain was retrieved from a study of regulatory T cells in long-lasting Graves disease. The CDR3 length is 14 residues. Trimming removed 3 bases at V and 5 bases at J, with 11 bases between. Germline V gene lookup returns CDR1 MNHGY and CDR2 SVAAGI. Time point meaning: newly diagnosed GD, antithyroid drugs for less than 3 months. Extracted RNA from PBMCs served as the source of the TCR library. Patients met American Thyroid Association criteria for Graves' disease. Peripheral blood, about 9 milliliters of it, was drawn into EDTA tubes. The sample holds a few counts of this clonotype. HTBI primers from iRepertoire and Arm-PCR of CDR3 regions yielded the TCR beta libraries. MiXCR, applied by TCRdb to the multiplex PCR reads, yields one record per CDR3 protein. The sample carries about 350,000 distinct CDR3 sequences, around 15% recorded once. The sample was also reused in another study, on T cells in Graves' hyperthyroidism and ophthalmopathy. That paper states: Most expanded thyroid clonotypes above 0.001 recurred in blood.

This chain uses TRBV6-9 with TRBJ2-1, with no clear D. The sequence was obtained from a man in his forties or fifties with Graves disease. This specimen was peripheral blood mononuclear cells (PBMCs), taken at new diagnosis, from a patient treated with antithyroid drugs. CDR3 sequence reads: CASSYQVRNNEQFF. The CDR3 coding sequence is TGTGCCAGCAGTTACCAAGTCAGGAACAATGAGCAGTTCTTC.